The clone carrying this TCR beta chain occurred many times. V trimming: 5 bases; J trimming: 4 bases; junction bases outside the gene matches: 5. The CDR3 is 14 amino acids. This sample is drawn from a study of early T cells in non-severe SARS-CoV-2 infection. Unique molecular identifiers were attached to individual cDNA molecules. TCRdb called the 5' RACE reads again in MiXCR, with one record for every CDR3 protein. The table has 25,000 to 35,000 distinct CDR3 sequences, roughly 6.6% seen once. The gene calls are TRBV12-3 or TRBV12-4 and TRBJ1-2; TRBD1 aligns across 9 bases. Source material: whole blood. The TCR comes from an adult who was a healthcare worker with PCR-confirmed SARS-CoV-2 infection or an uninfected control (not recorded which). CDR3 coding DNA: TGTGCCAGCAGTCCGACAGGGGGGGGCTATGGCTACACCTTC. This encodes CASSPTGGGYGYTF.